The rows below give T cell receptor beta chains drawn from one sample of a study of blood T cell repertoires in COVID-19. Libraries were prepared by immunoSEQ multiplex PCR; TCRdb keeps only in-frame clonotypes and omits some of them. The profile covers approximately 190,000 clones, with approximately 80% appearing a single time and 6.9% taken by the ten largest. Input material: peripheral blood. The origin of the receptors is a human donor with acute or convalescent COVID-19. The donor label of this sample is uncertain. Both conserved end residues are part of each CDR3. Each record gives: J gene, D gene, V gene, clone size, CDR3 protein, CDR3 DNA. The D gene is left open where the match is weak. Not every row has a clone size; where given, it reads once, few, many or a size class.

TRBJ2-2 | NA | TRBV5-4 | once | CASSSIGVNTGELFF | TGTGCCAGCAGCTCAATAGGAGTGAACACCGGGGAGCTGTTTTTT
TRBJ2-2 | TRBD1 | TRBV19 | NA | CASTPDRGNTGELFF | TGTGCCAGTACCCCGGACAGGGGAAACACCGGGGAGCTGTTTTTT
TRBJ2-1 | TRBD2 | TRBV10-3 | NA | CAISQLAGAYNEQFF | TGTGCCATCAGCCAACTAGCGGGAGCCTACAATGAGCAGTTCTTC
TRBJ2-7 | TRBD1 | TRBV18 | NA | CASSPRNSGTGRFYEQYF | TGTGCCAGCTCACCACGGAATTCCGGGACAGGACGCTTCTACGAGCAGTACTTC
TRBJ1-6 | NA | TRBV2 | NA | CACLRDLGSPLHF | TGTGCCTGTCTGAGGGATCTGGGTTCACCCCTCCACTTT
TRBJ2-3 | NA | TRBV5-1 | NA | CASSPESGGNGDTQYF | TGCGCCAGCAGCCCCGAGAGTGGCGGGAACGGGGATACGCAGTATTTT
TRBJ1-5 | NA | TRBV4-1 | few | CASSHTGTTLNLPQHF | TGCGCCAGCAGCCATACCGGGACAACCTTGAATTTGCCCCAGCATTTT
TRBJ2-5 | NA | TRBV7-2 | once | CASTIFPQETQYF | TGTGCCAGCACCATTTTTCCCCAAGAGACCCAGTACTTC
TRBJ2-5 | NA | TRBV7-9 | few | CASSPGPGPQETQYF | TGTGCCAGCAGTCCCGGACCAGGGCCCCAAGAGACCCAGTACTTC
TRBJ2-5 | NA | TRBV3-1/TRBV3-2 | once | CASSQAAQGIATQYF | TGTGCCAGCAGCCAGGCGGCGCAGGGCATCGCGACCCAGTACTTC
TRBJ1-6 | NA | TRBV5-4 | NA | CASSFAGTVGSPLHF | TGTGCCAGCAGCTTCGCCGGGACTGTGGGATCACCCCTCCACTTT
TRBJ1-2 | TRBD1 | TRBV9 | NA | CASSVEGAVGYTF | TGTGCCAGCAGCGTAGAGGGGGCTGTAGGCTACACCTTC
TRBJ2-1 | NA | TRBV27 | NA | CASSLQGKGEQFF | TGTGCCAGCAGTTTACAGGGCAAAGGTGAGCAGTTCTTC
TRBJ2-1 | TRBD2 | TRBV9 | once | CASSGTSGPLNEQFF | TGTGCCAGCAGCGGGACTAGCGGACCTCTCAATGAGCAGTTCTTC
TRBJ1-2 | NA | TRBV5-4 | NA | CASSLGPGTHYGYTF | TGTGCCAGCAGCTTGGGCCCAGGGACTCACTATGGCTACACCTTC
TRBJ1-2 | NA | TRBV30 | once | CAWRLTVGYTF | TGTGCCTGGAGGTTAACGGTGGGCTACACCTTC
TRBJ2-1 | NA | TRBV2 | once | CASSYGSWDEQFF | TGTGCCAGCAGTTACGGGAGTTGGGATGAGCAGTTCTTC
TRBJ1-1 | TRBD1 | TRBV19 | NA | CASSLTGGETEAFF | TGTGCCAGTAGCTTAACAGGGGGCGAGACTGAAGCTTTCTTT
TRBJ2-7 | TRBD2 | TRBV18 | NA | CASSPQLAGVVLNEQYF | TGTGCCAGCTCACCACAACTAGCGGGAGTCGTATTGAACGAGCAGTACTTC
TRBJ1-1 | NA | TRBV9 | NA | CASSAYRETEAFF | TGTGCCAGCAGCGCCTACAGGGAGACTGAAGCTTTCTTT
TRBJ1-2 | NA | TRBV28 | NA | CASSRLIYGYTF | TGTGCCAGCAGCAGACTTATCTATGGCTACACCTTC
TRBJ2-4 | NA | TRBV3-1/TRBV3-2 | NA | CASSQDLSGVKNIQYF | TGTGCCAGCAGCCAAGATCTATCGGGAGTCAAAAACATTCAGTACTTC
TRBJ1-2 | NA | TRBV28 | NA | CASSFQGRYGYTF | TGTGCCAGCAGTTTTCAGGGGCGCTATGGCTACACCTTC
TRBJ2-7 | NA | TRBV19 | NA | CASSLLTGAYEQYF | TGTGCCAGTAGTCTCTTGACAGGCGCCTACGAGCAGTACTTC
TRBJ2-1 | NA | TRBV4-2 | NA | CASSQDGTRRVGEQFF | TGTGCCAGCAGCCAAGATGGGACCAGGAGGGTCGGTGAGCAGTTCTTC
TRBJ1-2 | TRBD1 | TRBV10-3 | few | CAISGPGQGDYGYTF | TGTGCCATCAGTGGACCGGGACAGGGGGACTATGGCTACACCTTC
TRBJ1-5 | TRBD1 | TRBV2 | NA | CASSDTGAGQPQHF | TGTGCCAGCAGCGATACAGGGGCCGGACAGCCCCAGCATTTT
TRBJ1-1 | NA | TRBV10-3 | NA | CAIRTATTREAFF | TGTGCCATCAGGACTGCAACTACACGCGAAGCTTTCTTT
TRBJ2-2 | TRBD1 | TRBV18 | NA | CASSPQPGTGVAPGELFF | TGTGCCAGCTCACCACAACCTGGGACAGGTGTTGCGCCCGGGGAGCTGTTTTTT
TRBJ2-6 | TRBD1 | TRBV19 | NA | CASSYRDRGSGANVLTF | TGTGCCAGTAGTTACCGGGACAGGGGCTCTGGGGCCAACGTCCTGACTTTC